This passage covers 27 T cell receptor beta chains from one sample sequenced in a study of blood T cell repertoires in COVID-19. This table comes from immunoSEQ multiplex PCR, and its TCRdb copy is limited to in-frame clones, with some not included. The sample includes about 120,000 clones, roughly 84% of them seen just once. The specimen was peripheral blood. The source is a man aged 55 to 70 with acute or convalescent COVID-19.

This chain joins TRBV24-1 and TRBJ2-3; 9 bases line up with TRBD2. The germline V gene encodes CDR1 KGHDR and CDR2 SFDVKD. The CDR3 is 18 amino acids. V was pared by 0 bases and J by 5 bases, with 11 bases of the junction left unmatched. CDR3 residues: CATSDLPASGKGRDTQYF. The CDR3 DNA reads TGTGCCACCAGTGATTTGCCGGCTAGCGGGAAAGGGAGAGATACGCAGTATTTT.

This chain uses TRBV7-9 with TRBJ2-7, with 10 bases identical to TRBD2. Trimming cost V 5 bases and J 5 bases; bases outside gene matches: 12. The CDR3 is 16 amino acids. Germline CDR1 reads SEHNR; CDR2 reads FQNEAQ (reference sequence). The CDR3 spells CASSDSSGSKTHEQYF. The CDR3 DNA reads as TGTGCCAGCAGCGATTCTAGCGGGAGTAAAACCCACGAGCAGTACTTC.

The chain employs TRBV6-1 and TRBJ2-3; the match to TRBD1 covers 8 bases. V trimming: 10 bases; J trimming: 1 base; junction bases outside the gene matches: 4. This CDR3 spans 13 amino acids. Germline V gene sequence: CDR1 MNHNS, CDR2 SASEGT. CDR3 in DNA: TGTGCCACCACGGACAGGGGCACAGATACGCAGTATTTT. Its protein is CATTDRGTDTQYF.

The chain joins TRBV4-2 to TRBJ2-6; no firm D call. V lost 0 bases to trimming and J lost 0 bases, with 3 bases between them. CDR1 is LGHNA and CDR2 is YNFKEQ in the germline V gene. The CDR3 runs 15 residues. Written as DNA, the CDR3 is TGTGCCAGCAGCCAAGACCTCTCTGGGGCCAACGTCCTGACTTTC. Its translation is CASSQDLSGANVLTF.

The rearrangement links TRBV10-3 to TRBJ2-1; 8 bases fit TRBD1. Trimming removed 8 bases from V and 6 bases from J; junction bases left unmatched: 6. This CDR3 is 13 amino acids long. Germline V gene data show CDR1 as ENHRY and CDR2 as SYGVKD. The CDR3 loop reads CAIYRQGSNEQFF. The DNA of the CDR3 is TGTGCCATCTACCGACAGGGGAGCAATGAGCAGTTCTTC.

The chain joins TRBV15 to TRBJ1-1; D is ambiguous. The CDR3 totals 13 residues. The germline V and J ends were trimmed by 0 bases and 10 bases, with 12 bases remaining between them. Germline lookup yields CDR1 LNHNV and CDR2 YYDKDF (reference sequence). DNA of the CDR3: TGTGCCACCAGCAGAGATGGGTCCCCGGGAGCTTTCTTT. Residues: CATSRDGSPGAFF.

The chain combines TRBV14 with TRBJ2-1; TRBD2 agrees at 8 bases. V gave up 5 bases and J gave up 8 bases; unmatched junction bases: 5. The CDR3 spans 13 residues. Germline V gene data show CDR1 as SGHDN and CDR2 as FVKESK. DNA of the CDR3: TGTGCCAGCAGCTCACTAGCGGTCTATGAGCAGTTCTTC. It specifies CASSSLAVYEQFF.

This clone was observed a few times. The sample holds other DNA sequences that translate to the same CDR3. CDR3 in amino acids: CASSLAASYNEQFF. The CDR3 region has the DNA TGTGCCAGCAGCTTAGCGGCCAGTTACAATGAGCAGTTCTTC. The chain employs TRBV7-9 and TRBJ2-1; D gene uncertain. The germline V gene encodes CDR1 SEHNR and CDR2 FQNEAQ (reference sequence). The germline V and J ends were trimmed by 0 bases and 4 bases, with 7 bases remaining between them. There are 14 residues in the CDR3.

The chain employs TRBV7-9 and TRBJ2-7; D is undetermined. The CDR3 spans 11 residues. Germline V gene data show CDR1 as SEHNR and CDR2 as FQNEAQ (reference sequence). Between the trimmed V and J ends, which lost 7 bases and 0 bases, there was a span of 4 bases. The CDR3 DNA sequence: TGTGCCAGCATCCTCTCCTACGAGCAGTACTTC. Translated, it gives CASILSYEQYF.

V is TRBV9 and J is TRBJ2-1, with TRBD2 identical over 10 bases. V shed 2 bases and J 9 bases; nucleotides not matched to a gene: 14. The length of the CDR3 is 17 residues. Per germline, CDR1 SGDLS and CDR2 YYNGEE. CDR3 region: CASSVETSGPSAGEQFF. As DNA, the CDR3 is TGTGCCAGCAGCGTCGAGACTAGCGGGCCGTCCGCAGGTGAGCAGTTCTTC.

This clone was picked up a small number of times. The V and J genes are TRBV27 and TRBJ2-5; 7 bases are shared with TRBD1. The CDR3 totals 14 residues. Per the germline V gene, CDR1 is MNHEY and CDR2 is SMNVEV (reference sequence). Trimming took 5 bases from V and 0 from J; bases not matched to a gene: 3. DNA of the CDR3: TGTGCCAGCAGTCGAGGGACAGACCAAGAGACCCAGTACTTC. Translation: CASSRGTDQETQYF.

This chain links TRBV12-3 or TRBV12-4 with TRBJ2-7; no definite D call. CDR3 length: 12 residues. Deletions cut 6 bases from V and 3 bases from J, with 9 bases between. The CDR3 DNA reads as TGTGCCAGCAGCCCCCTTTACTACGAGCAGTACTTC. This sequence encodes CASSPLYYEQYF.

The chain combines TRBV19 with TRBJ1-1; TRBD1 is a possible D gene (6 bases). Germline V lookup: CDR1 LNHDA, CDR2 SQIVND (reference sequence). The CDR3 spans 13 residues. V dropped 9 bases and J dropped 11 bases, with 22 bases sitting between them. CDR3 region: CASMDSTPTGAFF. Written as DNA, the CDR3 is TGTGCCAGCATGGACAGCACCCCTACGGGGGCTTTCTTT.

The CDR3 coding sequence is TGTGCCAGCAGCCTCCGGACACCCCCGTGGGGGTACTTC. Its translation: CASSLRTPPWGYF. J is TRBJ2-7 and V is TRBV6-2 or TRBV6-3; tentative D call: TRBD1 (5 bases). The CDR3 extends over 13 amino acids. Germline V gene data show CDR1 as MNHEY and CDR2 as SVGEGT. Trimming left V 6 bases short and J 12 bases short, with 21 bases between.

The gene calls are TRBV7-9 and TRBJ1-4, with D tentatively TRBD1 (5 bases). The CDR3 length is 14 residues. Germline CDR1 reads SEHNR; CDR2 reads FQNEAQ (reference sequence). V was cut by 8 bases and J by 3 bases, with 13 bases left in between. The CDR3 region is CASGGWGPNEKLFF. DNA of the CDR3: TGTGCCAGCGGGGGGTGGGGACCTAATGAAAAACTGTTTTTT.

The chain joins TRBV6-2 or TRBV6-3 to TRBJ2-1; D perhaps matches TRBD2 (6 bases). Trimming cost V 5 bases and J 10 bases, with 18 bases left between them. The germline gives CDR1 MNHEY, CDR2 SVGEGT. This CDR3 spans 14 amino acids. The CDR3 spells CASSPGTHGREQFF. CDR3 DNA sequence: TGTGCCAGCAGTCCCGGGACTCATGGAAGAGAGCAGTTCTTC.

The chain carries TRBV10-3 and TRBJ2-7; 8 bases are shared with TRBD1. Germline V gene sequence: CDR1 ENHRY, CDR2 SYGVKD. The junction had 10 bases not matched to a gene; V was cut back by 10 bases and J by 2 bases. This CDR3 has 14 amino acids. The CDR3 DNA sequence: TGTGCCACCGCAGGGGGCTCGGGGACCTACGAGCAGTACTTC. Translated: CATAGGSGTYEQYF.

The chain recombines TRBV7-2 with TRBJ2-1; 10 positions match TRBD2. The CDR3 has 14 residues. V lost 4 bases to trimming and J lost 8 bases; unmatched junction nucleotides: 5. Per germline, CDR1 SGHTA and CDR2 FQGNSA. The CDR3 here is CASSWGLAGDEQFF. The CDR3 coding sequence is TGTGCCAGCAGCTGGGGTCTAGCGGGAGATGAGCAGTTCTTC.

The chain couples TRBV3-1 (or the pseudogene TRBV3-2) to TRBJ2-6; 7 bases align to TRBD2. The junction had 7 bases not matched to a gene; V was cut back by 4 bases and J by 4 bases. Germline V gene sequence: CDR1 LGHDT, CDR2 YNNKEL (reference sequence). CDR3 length equals 16 residues. Written as DNA, the CDR3 is TGTGCCAGCAGCCGCGGGAGCGTTGACGGGGCCAACGTCCTGACTTTC. Translated, it gives CASSRGSVDGANVLTF.

The V gene is TRBV2, the J gene TRBJ2-1; TRBD2 matches 13 bases. V shed 5 bases, J shed 9 bases, and the junction held 7 bases outside the gene matches. The length of the CDR3 is 15 residues. Germline CDR1 and CDR2: SNHLY and FYNNEI. CDR3 residues: CASSPTSGRASEQFF. The CDR3 DNA sequence: TGTGCCAGCAGTCCTACTAGCGGGAGGGCCTCTGAGCAGTTCTTC.

A remark on this clone: A read error may account for a junction end that differs from germline. This chain joins TRBV7-7 and TRBJ2-7, with D possibly matching TRBD1 (5 bases). The CDR3 covers 14 residues. Germline values: CDR1 SSHAT, CDR2 FNYEAQ (reference sequence). CDR3 in DNA: TGTGCTAGCAGCTTAGCTCAAGACAGCTACGAGCAGTACTTC. This encodes CASSLAQDSYEQYF. The full variable domain, completed using reference TRBV7-7 and TRBJ2-7, is GAGVSQSPRYKVTKRGQDVTLRCDPISSHATLYWYQQALGQGPEFLTYFNYEAQPDKSGLPSDRFSAERPEGSISTLTIQRTEQRDSAMYRCASSLAQDSYEQYFGPGTRLTVT.

This rearrangement joins TRBV25-1 to TRBJ1-1, with TRBD1 as a possible D gene (6 bases). CDR3 length: 12 residues. Germline V lookup: CDR1 MGHDK, CDR2 SYGVNS. V lost 6 bases, J lost 7 bases, and 12 bases lay in between. The CDR3 is CASRGGIREAFF. The CDR3 DNA follows: TGTGCCAGCAGAGGGGGAATCCGTGAAGCTTTCTTT.

The chain is built from TRBV7-2 and TRBJ2-6; D remains ambiguous. The germline V gene encodes CDR1 SGHTA and CDR2 FQGNSA. The CDR3 spans 16 residues. Between the trimmed V and J ends, which lost 1 base and 0 bases, there was a span of 7 bases. CDR3 bases: TGTGCCAGCAGCTTAGATAGATTCTCTGGGGCCAACGTCCTGACTTTC. Translation: CASSLDRFSGANVLTF.

The rearrangement joins TRBV19 to TRBJ2-5; TRBD1 agrees at 8 bases. This CDR3 contains 14 residues. Per the germline V gene, CDR1 is LNHDA and CDR2 is SQIVND (reference sequence). The ends lost 3 bases at V and 1 base at J; junction bases unmatched: 1. CDR3 amino acids: CASSMGTGQETQYF. For the CDR3, the DNA is TGTGCCAGTAGTATGGGGACAGGCCAAGAGACCCAGTACTTC.

V gene TRBV28 combines with J gene TRBJ2-5; TRBD2 is a possible D gene (6 bases). Trimming pared 6 bases from V and 4 bases from J, leaving 15 bases between. The CDR3 loop spans 14 amino acids. Germline lookup yields CDR1 MDHEN and CDR2 SYDVKM. CDR3 amino acids: CASSSGDSTETQYF. The CDR3 region has the DNA TGTGCCAGCAGCTCGGGAGACTCGACAGAGACCCAGTACTTC.

The CDR3 DNA reads as TGTGCCACCAGCAGCGACAGGGGACGACCCGAGCAGTACTTC. Translating gives CATSSDRGRPEQYF. The chain combines TRBV15 with TRBJ2-7; 8 bases align to TRBD1. After removal of 3 bases from V and 6 bases from J, the junction contained 7 bases not matched to a gene. Germline V CDR1 and CDR2: LNHNV, YYDKDF (reference sequence). The CDR3 is 14 amino acids.

This rearrangement joins TRBV5-4 to TRBJ1-2; D unresolved. V lost 1 base and J 4 bases, leaving 8 bases between the germline ends. The CDR3 consists of 13 residues. From germline, CDR1 is SGHNT and CDR2 YYREEE (reference sequence). CDR3 sequence (DNA): TGTGCCAGCAGCTTGTACGCCGGCTATGGCTACACCTTC. As protein: CASSLYAGYGYTF.